The 27 T cell receptor beta chains listed next were all sequenced from one sample in a study of breast tumors, draining lymph nodes, adjacent tissues. TCRdb recomputed calls from the multiplex PCR reads with MiXCR, one row per CDR3 protein. Of over 150,000 distinct CDR3 sequences in the sample, around 33% were seen once. Axillary draining lymph nodes of breast cancer patients supplied the node samples. Material: axillary lymph node tissue. The receptor set was obtained from a female donor with breast cancer. Some clones in this sample may be carry-over from other donors' samples.

The V call is TRBV18, the J call TRBJ1-4; the match to TRBD1 covers 7 bases. This CDR3 contains 18 residues. J gave up 0 bases and V 3 bases, and 10 bases lay outside the gene matches. The germline CDR1 and CDR2 sequences are KGHSH and LQKENI. The CDR3 nucleotides read TGTGCCAGCTCACCTGGAACAGGGGCCCTTGCAACTAATGAAAAACTGTTTTTT. Translating gives CASSPGTGALATNEKLFF.

At least ten counts were recorded for this clonotype. The J gene is TRBJ1-4, the V gene TRBV9; TRBD1 is a possible D gene (5 bases). The CDR3 has 13 residues. Per the germline V gene, CDR1 is SGDLS and CDR2 is YYNGEE. Trimming shortened V by 0 bases and J by 8 bases, and 8 bases separated the two germline ends. This CDR3 reads CASSVDGGEKLFF. In DNA form, the CDR3 reads TGTGCCAGCAGCGTAGATGGGGGGGAAAAACTGTTTTTT.

Only a few counts were recorded for this clonotype. The J gene is TRBJ2-6, the V gene TRBV12-3 or TRBV12-4, with D perhaps assigned TRBD1 or TRBD2 (5 bases each). CDR3 length: 19 amino acids. Trimming removed 5 bases from V and 0 bases from J, with 20 bases in between. The CDR3 protein is CASSPPPGRVYSGANVLTF. The CDR3 region has the DNA TGTGCCAGCAGTCCCCCGCCAGGGAGAGTTTACTCTGGGGCCAACGTCCTGACTTTC.

This clonotype was observed at least ten times. This sequence joins TRBV4-3 and TRBJ2-1; TRBD2 agrees at 7 bases. The V segment lost 0 bases and the J segment 10 bases; nucleotides outside the gene matches: 3. Germline values: CDR1 LGHNA, CDR2 YSLEER. CDR3 size: 13 residues. CDR3 sequence reads: CASSQDGRGEQFF. The CDR3 bases are TGCGCCAGCAGCCAAGATGGGCGGGGGGAGCAGTTCTTC.

This clonotype occurred many times. This chain uses TRBV7-2 with TRBJ1-6; TRBD1 aligns across 7 bases. Unmatched junction bases numbered 11, after V lost 5 bases and J lost 10 bases. The germline gives CDR1 SGHTA, CDR2 FQGNSA. This CDR3 spans 15 amino acids. In nucleotides, the CDR3 is TGTGCCAGCAGCCTACGAGGACAGGCTGAGTCACCCCTCCACTTT. It encodes CASSLRGQAESPLHF.

This chain joins TRBV20-1 and TRBJ2-3; D perhaps matches TRBD1 (6 bases). The J call is uncertain, as TRBJ2-7 better fits the DNA end. The germline V gene encodes CDR1 DFQATT and CDR2 SNEGSKA (reference sequence). This CDR3 contains 15 residues. CDR3 loop: CSAIPASRGTDTQYF. The CDR3 DNA follows: TGCAGTGCTATCCCCGCTAGCAGGGGCACAGATACGCAGTACTTC.

This clonotype was detected ten times or more. The V gene is TRBV20-1, the J gene TRBJ1-2; D possibly corresponds to TRBD1 (5 bases). Trimming cost V 4 bases and J 2 bases, with 8 bases left between them. This CDR3 contains 12 residues. Germline CDR1 and CDR2: DFQATT and SNEGSKA (reference sequence). CDR3 amino acids: CSAIDRNYGYTF. The CDR3 nucleotides are TGCAGTGCTATTGACAGAAACTATGGCTACACCTTC.

With respect to this clonotype: A much larger clone is a single base away; this may be a read error. The conserved final phenylalanine or tryptophan is absent from the CDR3, which likely points to a read error. The V gene is TRBV5-1, the J gene TRBJ1-2; no reliable D call. Trimming cost V 2 bases and J 8 bases, with 13 bases left between them. Germline assignment: CDR1 SGHRS and CDR2 YFSETQ. The CDR3 spans 13 residues. Written as DNA, the CDR3 is TGCGCCAGCAGCTTAAACGGGGATCGAGGCTACACCCTC. It codes for CASSLNGDRGYTL.

Many counts were recorded for this clonotype. This rearrangement joins TRBV7-2 to TRBJ2-7; 8 nucleotides agree with TRBD2. The CDR3 runs to 15 residues. Germline assignment: CDR1 SGHTA and CDR2 FQGNSA. Trimming cost V 4 bases and J 7 bases; bases outside gene matches: 12. The CDR3 sequence: CASSWSGRGGREQYF. For the CDR3, the DNA is TGTGCCAGCAGCTGGTCTGGTCGGGGGGGCCGTGAGCAGTACTTC. The variable domain in full, with the rest retrieved from reference TRBV7-2 and TRBJ2-7, is GAGVSQSPSNKVTEKGKDVELRCDPISGHTALYWYRQSLGQGLEFLIYFQGNSAPDKSGLPSDRFSAERTGGSVSTLTIQRTQQEDSAVYLCASSWSGRGGREQYFGPGTRLTVT.

Only a few counts were recorded for this clonotype. One base away lies a much larger clone, so this may be a sequencing read error. J is TRBJ2-1 and V is TRBV9; D gene uncertain. CDR1 and CDR2 from the germline V gene are SGDLS and YYNGEE. This CDR3 has 15 residues. The chain's CDR3 is CASSTPDRDYNEPFF. CDR3 nucleotide sequence: TGTGCCAGCAGCACTCCTGATAGGGATTACAATGAGCCGTTCTTC.

In its sample, this clonotype was seen many times. Here the CDR3 reads CASSLAVAGANVLTF. For the CDR3, the DNA is TGCGCCAGCAGCTTGGCCGTCGCTGGGGCCAACGTCCTGACTTTC. The chain carries TRBV5-1 and TRBJ2-6; D gene ambiguous. The CDR3 runs to 15 residues. Trimming stripped 0 bases from V and 2 bases from J, with 6 bases between. Germline values: CDR1 SGHRS, CDR2 YFSETQ.

This clonotype was found many times. The gene calls are TRBV4-1 and TRBJ2-7; TRBD2 agrees at 8 bases. Losses at the gene ends were 4 bases for V and 5 bases for J; bases not matched to a gene: 10. CDR3 length equals 15 residues. The germline V gene has CDR1 MGHRA and CDR2 YSYEKL. CDR3 coding DNA: TGCGCCAGCAGCCCAGCCGGGGGGGGATTAGACGAGCAGTACTTC. Translating gives CASSPAGGGLDEQYF.

This clonotype was seen many times. The V gene is TRBV12-3 or TRBV12-4, the J gene TRBJ2-3; 8 nucleotides align to TRBD2. The CDR3 sequence is 14 residues long. V shed 6 bases, J shed 4 bases, and the junction held 6 bases outside the gene matches. Here the CDR3 DNA reads TGTGCCAGCAGGCCGGGACTAGGTCCAGATACGCAGTATTTT. This translates into CASRPGLGPDTQYF.

The chain recombines TRBV12-3 or TRBV12-4 with TRBJ1-3; D uncertain. The CDR3 totals 15 residues. V was shortened by 5 bases and J by 2 bases, with 13 bases between the two germline ends. Written as DNA, the CDR3 is TGTGCCAGCAGTGAACCGAGGTTAGCTGGAAACACCATATATTTT. Its translation is CASSEPRLAGNTIYF.

Concerning this clonotype itself: Possible read error: a much larger clone is one base away. This chain joins TRBV20-1 and TRBJ2-7; 9 bases agree with TRBD2. Germline V gives CDR1 DFQATT, CDR2 SNEGSKA (reference sequence). V lost 1 base, J lost 0 bases, and 7 bases stayed unmatched. The CDR3 is 16 residues long. The CDR3 DNA reads TGCAGTGCTAGAGTCAGTAGCGGGAGAACCTCCTACGAGCAGTACTTC. Translating gives CSARVSSGRTSYEQYF.

The table lists this clonotype with many counts. The V call is TRBV20-1, the J call TRBJ1-6; 7 positions agree with TRBD1. The junction had 6 bases not matched to a gene; V was cut back by 6 bases and J by 4 bases. CDR1 and CDR2 (germline): DFQATT, SNEGSKA (reference sequence). The CDR3 runs to 14 residues. As DNA, the CDR3 is TGCAGTGCCAGGGGGACCGCTTATAATTCACCCCTCCACTTT. Encoded protein: CSARGTAYNSPLHF.

This clonotype has a count of ten or more. The chain couples TRBV9 to TRBJ1-2; TRBD1 aligns across 8 bases. The junction had 8 bases not matched to a gene; V was cut back by 3 bases and J by 4 bases. Germline CDR1 reads SGDLS; CDR2 reads YYNGEE. The CDR3 extends over 15 amino acids. CDR3 amino acids: CASSAGTGGTYGYTF. The CDR3 region has the DNA TGTGCCAGCAGCGCCGGGACAGGTGGGACCTATGGCTACACCTTC.

To note about this clonotype: This may be a read error: a much more frequent sequence differs by one nucleotide. The chain is built from TRBV6-6 and TRBJ2-7; 8 nucleotides agree with TRBD1. The CDR3 contains 15 residues. Per germline, CDR1 MNHNY and CDR2 SVGAGI (reference sequence). V trimming: 5 bases; J trimming: 2 bases; junction bases outside the gene matches: 8. The CDR3 here is CASSPGQVRAYEQYF. DNA for the CDR3: TGTGCCAGCAGTCCGGGACAGGTCAGGGCCTACGAGCAGTACTTC.

This clonotype was detected many times. The chain links TRBV2 to TRBJ2-5, with 9 positions matching TRBD2. The CDR3 length is 16 residues. V shed 4 bases and J 5 bases; nucleotides not matched to a gene: 11. The germline V gene encodes CDR1 SNHLY and CDR2 FYNNEI. The CDR3 loop reads CASSGERAGGLETQYF. The CDR3 nucleotides read TGTGCCAGCAGTGGAGAGCGGGCGGGGGGGCTTGAGACCCAGTACTTC.

This sequence joins TRBV5-1 and TRBJ2-7; D is uncertain. The V gene's germline CDR1 is SGHRS and CDR2 YFSETQ. The CDR3 covers 11 residues. The CDR3 DNA reads TGCGCCAGCAGCCGCGCCGGGTCCCCTGCTGTG. It encodes CASSRAGSPAV.

This clonotype showed up many times. The chain combines TRBV7-9 with TRBJ2-5; D tentatively reads TRBD1 or TRBD2 (5 bases each). The CDR3 sequence is 15 residues long. Germline V gene data show CDR1 as SEHNR and CDR2 as FQNEAQ (reference sequence). Between the trimmed V and J ends, which lost 4 bases and 5 bases, there was a span of 17 bases. The CDR3 DNA reads TGTGCCAGCAGCTCCCTCTACCGGGACGGCGAGACCCAGTACTTC. The encoded protein is CASSSLYRDGETQYF.

The rearrangement links TRBV7-2 to TRBJ2-6; no clear D gene. The CDR3 is made up of 15 amino acids. Trimming pared 2 bases from V and 3 bases from J, leaving 8 bases between. Germline V gene data show CDR1 as SGHTA and CDR2 as FQGNSA. CDR3 loop: CASSLRSVGANVLTF. In DNA form, the CDR3 reads TGTGCCAGCAGCTTACGGTCCGTTGGGGCCAACGTCCTGACTTTC.

This clonotype was picked up many times. CDR3 nucleotide sequence: TGCGCCAGCAGCCTGGGGGGGGGATTTGAGACCCAGTACTTC. This sequence encodes CASSLGGGFETQYF. V gene TRBV5-1 combines with J gene TRBJ2-5; 7 bases are shared with TRBD2. The CDR3 sequence is 14 residues long. V was pared by 4 bases and J by 5 bases, with 8 bases of the junction left unmatched. Per germline, CDR1 SGHRS and CDR2 YFSETQ.

A note on this clonotype: One end of the junction does not line up with germline, which may come from a read error. The chain uses TRBV9 and TRBJ2-1; no clear D gene. This CDR3 has 15 residues. The germline V gene has CDR1 SGDLS and CDR2 YYNGEE. The CDR3 DNA reads TGTGCCAGCAGCACTCCTGATAGGGATTACGATGAGCCGTTCTTC. Residues: CASSTPDRDYDEPFF.

The chain combines TRBV2 with TRBJ2-5; tentative D call: TRBD2 (7 bases). The CDR3 contains 14 residues. Deletions cut 8 bases from V and 4 bases from J, with 17 bases between. CDR1 and CDR2 (germline): SNHLY, FYNNEI. CDR3 protein: CASAGGASGETQYF. As DNA, the CDR3 is TGTGCCAGCGCTGGGGGGGCGTCGGGAGAGACCCAGTACTTC.

This clonotype was seen at least ten times. The V gene is TRBV9, the J gene TRBJ2-5, with 10 bases aligning to TRBD2. The germline V gene encodes CDR1 SGDLS and CDR2 YYNGEE. The CDR3 spans 16 residues. J was trimmed by 5 bases and V by 4 bases; bases with no gene match: 11. In nucleotides, the CDR3 is TGTGCCAGCAGCTTTTCCGGGCTAGCGGGAGCCGAGACCCAGTACTTC. Its translation: CASSFSGLAGAETQYF.

The V and J genes are TRBV5-4 and TRBJ2-4; 7 nucleotides match TRBD1. The germline gives CDR1 SGHNT, CDR2 YYREEE (reference sequence). CDR3 size: 12 residues. With V trimmed by 7 bases and J by 4 bases, 2 bases remained unmatched. CDR3: CASSDRKNIQYF. The CDR3 DNA follows: TGTGCCAGCTCGGACAGGAAAAACATTCAGTACTTC.